The entry that follows covers one T cell receptor beta chain sequence. This specimen comes from a study of control samples from healthy donors and cancer patients. Here immunoSEQ multiplex PCR was the method, and the copy in TCRdb shows in-frame clones only, minus some. This table holds fewer than 200,000 clones, nearly 90% found once. Germline loops: CDR1 SQVTM, CDR2 ANQGSEA. V shed 6 bases and J shed 8 bases, with 13 bases lying between them. CDR3 length equals 12 residues. The clonotype originates from a woman aged 45-59 years in good health. The V and J genes are TRBV29-1 and TRBJ1-4, with a weak D call TRBD1 (5 bases). Sequenced: blood. The CDR3 loop reads CSVGRGEEKLFF. In DNA, the CDR3 is TGCAGCGTAGGTCGAGGGGAGGAAAAACTGTTTTTT.